This T cell receptor beta chain was sequenced for a study of vaccination effects on CD4 cells after COVID-19. About the research overall: Samples were taken post-vaccine, and their median timing was 72 days after the second dose.

The culture ran for roughly ten days before CD4+ T cells were isolated. Participants were given two doses of BNT162b2 or mRNA-1273 vaccine. Half the medium was swapped for IL-2 medium on days 3 and 7. Concerning this clone: The antigen remains unidentified.

Study-level findings and limits: Clones induced by infection and by vaccine showed marked clonal contraction late after vaccination.

Generated by immunoSEQ multiplex PCR, the TCRdb table keeps only in-frame clones and is missing some. This repertoire shows about 73,000 clones, around 67% found once; its top ten account for about 2%. The input for sequencing was CD4+ T cells from PBMCs cultured without peptide, taken after COVID-19 vaccination. The clonotype was recovered from a human donor who received a COVID-19 vaccine.

CDR3 region: CASSLFPGQRQGYNEQFF. As DNA, the CDR3 is TGTGCCAGCAGCTTATTCCCGGGGCAAAGACAGGGATACAATGAGCAGTTCTTC. The J gene is TRBJ2-1, the V gene TRBV7-3; the match to TRBD1 covers 7 bases. The CDR3 runs to 18 residues. Per the germline V gene, CDR1 is SGHTA and CDR2 is FQGTGA. With V trimmed by 2 bases and J by 4 bases, 14 bases remained unmatched.